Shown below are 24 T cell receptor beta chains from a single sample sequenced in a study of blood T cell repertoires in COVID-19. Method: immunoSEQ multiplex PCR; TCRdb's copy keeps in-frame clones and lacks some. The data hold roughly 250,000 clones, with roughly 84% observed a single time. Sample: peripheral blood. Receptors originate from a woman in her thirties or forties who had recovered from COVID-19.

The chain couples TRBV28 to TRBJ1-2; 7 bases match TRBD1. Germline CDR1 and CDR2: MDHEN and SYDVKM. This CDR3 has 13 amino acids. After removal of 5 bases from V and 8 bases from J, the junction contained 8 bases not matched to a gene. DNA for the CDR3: TGTGCCAGCAGTGCCGACAGGGTGTACGGCTACACCTTC. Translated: CASSADRVYGYTF.

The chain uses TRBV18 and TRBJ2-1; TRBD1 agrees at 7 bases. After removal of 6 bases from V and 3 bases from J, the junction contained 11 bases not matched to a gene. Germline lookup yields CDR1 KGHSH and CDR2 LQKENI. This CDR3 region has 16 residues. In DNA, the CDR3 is TGTGCCAGCTCCCTATTTACAGGGGCCATCTACAATGAGCAGTTCTTC. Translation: CASSLFTGAIYNEQFF.

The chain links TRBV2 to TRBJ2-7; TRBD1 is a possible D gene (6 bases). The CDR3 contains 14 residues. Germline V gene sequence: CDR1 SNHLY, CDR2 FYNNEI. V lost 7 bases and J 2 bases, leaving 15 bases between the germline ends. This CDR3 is CASTKGQPPYEQYF. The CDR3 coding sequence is TGTGCCAGCACCAAAGGACAGCCCCCCTACGAGCAGTACTTC.

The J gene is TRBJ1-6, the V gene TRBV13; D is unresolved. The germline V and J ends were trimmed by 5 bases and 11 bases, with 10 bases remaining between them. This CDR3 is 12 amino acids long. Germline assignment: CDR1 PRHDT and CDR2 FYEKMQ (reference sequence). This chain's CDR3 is CASSLSSTPLHF. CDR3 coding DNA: TGTGCCAGCAGCCTCTCGAGCACACCCCTCCACTTT. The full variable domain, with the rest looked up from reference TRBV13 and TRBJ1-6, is AAGVIQSPRHLIKEKRETATLKCYPIPRHDTVYWYQQGPGQDPQFLISFYEKMQSDKGSIPDRFSAQQFSDYHSELNMSSLELGDSALYFCASSLSSTPLHFGNGTRLTVT.

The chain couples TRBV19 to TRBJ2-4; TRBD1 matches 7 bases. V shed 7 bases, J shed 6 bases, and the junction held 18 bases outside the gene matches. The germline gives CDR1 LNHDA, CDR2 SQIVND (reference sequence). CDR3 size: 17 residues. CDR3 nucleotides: TGTGCCAGTAATCCCAGAGGCCCAGACAGGGTGGGAAACATTCAGTACTTC. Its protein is CASNPRGPDRVGNIQYF.

The CDR3 here is CASSVAPIYSGSSYNSPLHF. CDR3 sequence (DNA): TGTGCCAGCAGCGTAGCCCCCATATACAGTGGAAGCTCCTATAATTCACCCCTCCACTTT. The chain links TRBV9 to TRBJ1-6; D is undetermined. Trimming took off 0 bases at V and 0 bases at J, with 19 bases between the two ends. The V gene's germline CDR1 is SGDLS and CDR2 YYNGEE. This CDR3 comprises 20 residues.

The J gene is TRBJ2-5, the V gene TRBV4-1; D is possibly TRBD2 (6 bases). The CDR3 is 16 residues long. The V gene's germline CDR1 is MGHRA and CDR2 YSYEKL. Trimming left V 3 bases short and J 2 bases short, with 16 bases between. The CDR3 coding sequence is TGCGCCAGCAGCCATCGGTCCACCCGGGGGCAAGAGACCCAGTACTTC. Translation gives CASSHRSTRGQETQYF.

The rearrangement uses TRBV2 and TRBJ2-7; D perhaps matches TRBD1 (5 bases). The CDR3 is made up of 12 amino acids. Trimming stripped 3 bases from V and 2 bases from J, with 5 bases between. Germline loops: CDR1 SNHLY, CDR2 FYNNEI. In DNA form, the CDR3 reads TGTGCCAGCAGTGACAGGGCCTACGAGCAGTACTTC. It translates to CASSDRAYEQYF.

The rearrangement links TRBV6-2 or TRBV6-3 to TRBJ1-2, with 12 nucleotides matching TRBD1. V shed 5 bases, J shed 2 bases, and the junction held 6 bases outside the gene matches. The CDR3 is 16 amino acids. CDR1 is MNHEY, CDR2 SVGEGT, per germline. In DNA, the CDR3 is TGTGCCAGCAGTCAGGGACAGGGGGCATCCAACTATGGCTACACCTTC. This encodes CASSQGQGASNYGYTF.

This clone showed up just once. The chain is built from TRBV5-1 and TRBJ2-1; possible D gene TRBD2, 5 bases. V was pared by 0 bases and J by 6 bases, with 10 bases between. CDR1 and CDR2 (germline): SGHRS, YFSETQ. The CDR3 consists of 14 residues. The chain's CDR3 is CASSLGEIGNEQFF. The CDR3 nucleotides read TGCGCCAGCAGCTTGGGGGAGATCGGCAATGAGCAGTTCTTC.

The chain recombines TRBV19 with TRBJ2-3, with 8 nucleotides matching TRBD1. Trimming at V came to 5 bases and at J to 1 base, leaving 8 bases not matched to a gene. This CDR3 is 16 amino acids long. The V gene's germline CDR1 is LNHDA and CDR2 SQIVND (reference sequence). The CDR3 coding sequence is TGTGCCAGTAGTGTAACAGGGGGTGGGGGCACAGATACGCAGTATTTT. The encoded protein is CASSVTGGGGTDTQYF. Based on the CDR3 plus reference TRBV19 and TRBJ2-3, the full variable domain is DGGITQSPKYLFRKEGQNVTLSCEQNLNHDAMYWYRQDPGQGLRLIYYSQIVNDFQKGDIAEGYSVSREKKESFPLTVTSAQKNPTAFYLCASSVTGGGGTDTQYFGPGTRLTVL.

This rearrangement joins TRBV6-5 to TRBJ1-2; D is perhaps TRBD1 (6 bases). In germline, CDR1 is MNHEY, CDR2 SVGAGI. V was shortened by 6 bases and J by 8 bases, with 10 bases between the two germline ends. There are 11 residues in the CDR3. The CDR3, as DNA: TGTGCCAGCAGGCAGGGGAGCGGCTACACCTTC. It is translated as CASRQGSGYTF.

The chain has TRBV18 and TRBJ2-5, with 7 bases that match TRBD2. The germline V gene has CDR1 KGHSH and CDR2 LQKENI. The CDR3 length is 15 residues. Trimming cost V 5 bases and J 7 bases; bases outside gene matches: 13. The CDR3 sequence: CASSSSGTDGGTQYF. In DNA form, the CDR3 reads TGTGCCAGCTCATCAAGCGGGACCGACGGGGGGACCCAGTACTTC.

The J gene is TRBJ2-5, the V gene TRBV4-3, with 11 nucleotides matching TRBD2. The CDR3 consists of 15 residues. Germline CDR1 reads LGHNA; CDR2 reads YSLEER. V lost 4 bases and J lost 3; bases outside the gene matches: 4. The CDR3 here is CASSRSGRAKETQYF. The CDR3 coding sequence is TGCGCCAGCAGCCGTAGCGGGAGGGCGAAAGAGACCCAGTACTTC.

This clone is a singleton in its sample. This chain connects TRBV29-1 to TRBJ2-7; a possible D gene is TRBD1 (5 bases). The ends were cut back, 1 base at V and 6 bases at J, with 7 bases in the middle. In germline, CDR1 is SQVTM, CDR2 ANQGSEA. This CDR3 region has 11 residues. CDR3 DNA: TGCAGCGTTGAAGTAGGGGTCGAGCAGTACTTC. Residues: CSVEVGVEQYF.

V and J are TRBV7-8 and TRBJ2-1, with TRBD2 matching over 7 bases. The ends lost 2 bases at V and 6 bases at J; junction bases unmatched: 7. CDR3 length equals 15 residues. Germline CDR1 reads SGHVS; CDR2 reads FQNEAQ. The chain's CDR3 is CASSLREGLGNEQFF. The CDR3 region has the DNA TGTGCCAGCAGCTTAAGGGAGGGGCTGGGCAATGAGCAGTTCTTC. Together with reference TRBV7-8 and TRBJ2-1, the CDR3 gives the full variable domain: GAGVSQSPRYKVAKRGQDVALRCDPISGHVSLFWYQQALGQGPEFLTYFQNEAQLDKSGLPSDRFFAERPEGSVSTLKIQRTQQEDSAVYLCASSLREGLGNEQFFGPGTRLTVL.

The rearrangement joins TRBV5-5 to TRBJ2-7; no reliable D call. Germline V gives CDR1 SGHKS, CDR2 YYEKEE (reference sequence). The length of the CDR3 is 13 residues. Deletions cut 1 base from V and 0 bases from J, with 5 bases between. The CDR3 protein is CASSLQVSYEQYF. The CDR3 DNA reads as TGTGCCAGCAGCTTGCAGGTCTCCTACGAGCAGTACTTC.

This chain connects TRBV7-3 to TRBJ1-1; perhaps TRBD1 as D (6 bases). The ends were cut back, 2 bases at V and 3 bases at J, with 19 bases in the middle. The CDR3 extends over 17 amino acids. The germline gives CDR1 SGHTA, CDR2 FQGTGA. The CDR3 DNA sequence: TGTGCCAGCAGCTTAGGGAGGCCGGGGGGCGTGTACACTGAAGCTTTCTTT. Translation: CASSLGRPGGVYTEAFF.

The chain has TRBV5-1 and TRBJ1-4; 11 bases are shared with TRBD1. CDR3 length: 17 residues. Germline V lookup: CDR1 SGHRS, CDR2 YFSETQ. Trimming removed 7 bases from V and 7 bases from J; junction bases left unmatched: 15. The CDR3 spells CASHKGDRGSGVEKLFF. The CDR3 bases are TGCGCCAGCCATAAGGGGGACAGGGGGAGCGGAGTTGAAAAACTGTTTTTT.

The CDR3 bases are TGTGCCAGCAGTAGAGGGGGAACTGAAGCTTTCTTT. Translated: CASSRGGTEAFF. This chain joins TRBV5-4 and TRBJ1-1; tentative D call: TRBD1 (6 bases). This CDR3 is 12 amino acids long. V was shortened by 5 bases and J by 5 bases, with 10 bases between the two germline ends. Germline V CDR1 and CDR2: SGHNT, YYREEE (reference sequence).

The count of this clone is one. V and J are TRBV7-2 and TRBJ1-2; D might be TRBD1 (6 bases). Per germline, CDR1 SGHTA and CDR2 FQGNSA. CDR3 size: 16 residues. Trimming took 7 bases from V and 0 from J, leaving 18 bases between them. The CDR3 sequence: CASTPSGQPANYGYTF. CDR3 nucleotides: TGTGCCAGCACCCCTTCCGGACAGCCAGCTAACTATGGCTACACCTTC.

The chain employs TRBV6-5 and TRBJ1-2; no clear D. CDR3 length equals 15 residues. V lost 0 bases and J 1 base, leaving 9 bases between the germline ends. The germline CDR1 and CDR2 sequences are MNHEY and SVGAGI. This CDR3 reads CASSYSSGINYGYTF. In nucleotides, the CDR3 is TGTGCCAGCAGTTACTCGTCCGGGATTAACTATGGCTACACCTTC.

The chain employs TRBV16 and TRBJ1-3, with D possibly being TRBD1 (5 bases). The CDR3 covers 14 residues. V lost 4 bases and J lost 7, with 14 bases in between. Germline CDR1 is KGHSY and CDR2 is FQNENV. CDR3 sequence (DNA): TGTGCCAGCAGCCCCCCCGACAGTAGGAACACCATATATTTT. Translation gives CASSPPDSRNTIYF.

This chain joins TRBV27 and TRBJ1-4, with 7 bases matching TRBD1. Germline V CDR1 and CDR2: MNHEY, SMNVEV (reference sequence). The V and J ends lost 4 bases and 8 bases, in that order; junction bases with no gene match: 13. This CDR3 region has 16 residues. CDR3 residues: CASSSRRLGGHEKLFF. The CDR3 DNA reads TGTGCCAGCAGTTCCCGGAGATTAGGGGGCCACGAAAAACTGTTTTTT.